The entry below gives a single T cell receptor beta chain sequence along with its context. As yet, its antigen is unknown. V was shortened by 5 bases and J by 1 base, with 12 bases between the two germline ends. The CDR3 totals 14 residues. In germline, CDR1 is SGHRS, CDR2 YFSETQ. Before being chosen for sequencing, patients had shown CD8+CD57+ cell expansion by flow cytometry. The cohort consisted entirely of patients having severe acquired aplastic anemia. Each patient gave a blood sample that was collected before any therapy had been received. The data derive from a study of CD8+CD57+ T cells in acquired aplastic anemia. Findings and caveats of the study: A significant difference in CD8+ Simpson's diversity between patients and controls was not found. Overlap between patients and controls comprised some 31 CD8+ CDR3 sequences.

Genomic DNA, the template, was used for profiling of the TCR beta VDJ and CDR3. One entry per CDR3 protein, called by TCRdb with MiXCR from the reads. The sample holds 200,000 to 250,000 distinct CDR3 sequences, about half seen once. This TCR derives from a human donor with aplastic anemia. The rearrangement links TRBV5-1 to TRBJ1-1; D uncertain. Specimen: sorted CD4+, CD8+, or CD8+CD57+ T cells (not recorded which) from PBMCs. CDR3 sequence reads: CASRSRTKNTEAFF. CDR3 nucleotide sequence: TGCGCCAGCAGGTCGAGAACGAAGAACACTGAAGCTTTCTTT.